The rows below give T cell receptor beta chains drawn from one sample of a study of Ad26.COV2.S vaccination and SARS-CoV-2 variants. Libraries were prepared by immunoSEQ multiplex PCR; TCRdb keeps only in-frame clonotypes and omits some of them. Of about 330,000 clones listed, approximately 87% are singletons. Sample: peripheral blood, taken in a trial of Ad26.COV2.S vaccine versus placebo. The receptors were sampled from a person aged 18-60 years who received the Ad26.COV2.S COVID-19 vaccine or a placebo. CDR3s include the opening cysteine and the closing phenylalanine or tryptophan. A D gene is named only where the DNA matches it firmly. Expanded clones are given a class, and other clones once, few, many or no size at all.

d_gene	v_gene	abundance	j_gene	CDR3aa	CDR3nt
-	TRBV4-3	-	TRBJ2-5	CASSQEWEHQETQYF	TGCGCCAGCAGCCAAGAATGGGAGCACCAAGAGACCCAGTACTTC
-	TRBV19	-	TRBJ2-3	CASRDRISTDTQYF	TGTGCCAGTAGAGACAGGATCTCCACGGATACGCAGTATTTT
-	TRBV27	-	TRBJ2-1	CASRISLLGSWFF	TGTGCCAGCAGAATATCACTACTTGGGTCTTGGTTCTTC
TRBD1	TRBV6-5	few	TRBJ2-7	CASSKRTGSRYEQYF	TGTGCCAGCAGCAAAAGGACAGGGTCAAGATACGAGCAGTACTTC
-	TRBV28	-	TRBJ1-6	CASRNWRQDGRPLHF	TGTGCCAGCAGGAATTGGCGGCAGGACGGTCGCCCCCTCCACTTT
-	TRBV4-3	once	TRBJ1-4	CASSQVREKLFF	TGCGCCAGCAGCCAAGTGAGAGAAAAACTGTTTTTT
-	TRBV4-3	-	TRBJ2-6	CASSHRERDPSGANVLTF	TGCGCCAGCAGCCACAGGGAACGGGACCCCTCTGGGGCCAACGTCCTGACTTTC
-	TRBV9	-	TRBJ1-4	CASSVASRGLNNEKLFF	TGTGCCAGCAGCGTAGCGTCAAGGGGACTTAATAATGAAAAACTGTTTTTT
TRBD2	TRBV4-1	-	TRBJ2-3	CASSPQGLAGGPEADTQYF	TGCGCCAGCAGCCCCCAAGGACTAGCGGGAGGGCCCGAGGCAGATACGCAGTATTTT
TRBD2	TRBV4-1	-	TRBJ2-1	CASSQGTSAYNEQFF	TGCGCCAGCAGCCAAGGGACTAGCGCCTACAATGAGCAGTTCTTC
-	TRBV5-6	-	TRBJ1-1	CASINEGMNTEAFF	TGTGCCAGCATCAATGAAGGCATGAACACTGAAGCTTTCTTT
-	TRBV9	few	TRBJ1-3	CASSGRQPGNTIYF	TGTGCCAGCAGTGGGAGACAGCCTGGAAACACCATATATTTT
-	TRBV18	once	TRBJ2-1	CASSPMAGISNEQFF	TGTGCCAGCTCACCTATGGCGGGAATTAGTAATGAGCAGTTCTTC
-	TRBV6-2/TRBV6-3	-	TRBJ1-2	CASSPGERYGYTF	TGTGCCAGCAGCCCCGGGGAGCGCTATGGCTACACCTTC
-	TRBV7-2	-	TRBJ1-2	CASSLAGTNYGYTF	TGTGCCAGCAGCTTAGCTGGTACTAACTATGGCTACACCTTC
-	TRBV29-1	-	TRBJ2-5	CSVGPNGRETQYF	TGCAGCGTTGGGCCTAATGGGAGAGAGACCCAGTACTTC
TRBD1	TRBV7-3	-	TRBJ1-2	CASSSGQGQGYTF	TGTGCCAGCAGCTCTGGACAGGGCCAGGGCTACACCTTC
-	TRBV19	-	TRBJ1-2	CASTTVEGQRKDYGYTF	TGTGCCAGTACCACCGTGGAGGGGCAGAGAAAAGACTATGGCTACACCTTC
-	TRBV6-2/TRBV6-3	-	TRBJ2-2	CASSYEGTNTGELFF	TGTGCCAGCAGTTACGAGGGGACCAACACCGGGGAGCTGTTTTTT
-	TRBV28	-	TRBJ2-3	CASSFPAPSTQYF	TGTGCCAGCAGTTTCCCGGCTCCTAGTACGCAGTATTTT
TRBD2	TRBV7-6	-	TRBJ2-1	CASSLGTSGGTKFKQFF	TGTGCCAGCAGCCTCGGGACTAGCGGGGGGACTAAATTTAAGCAGTTCTTC
-	TRBV11-2	once	TRBJ1-1	CASSLVRSAEAFF	TGTGCCAGCAGCTTAGTGAGGTCGGCTGAAGCTTTCTTT
-	TRBV27	-	TRBJ2-1	CASSSRGSSYNEQFF	TGTGCCAGCAGTTCTAGGGGAAGCTCCTACAATGAGCAGTTCTTC
-	TRBV19	-	TRBJ2-3	CASSIPSQGWADTQYF	TGTGCCAGTAGTATCCCCTCTCAGGGTTGGGCAGATACGCAGTATTTT
TRBD1	TRBV4-1	few	TRBJ1-5	CASSHMEGGGGQPQHF	TGCGCCAGCAGCCACATGGAAGGGGGCGGGGGTCAGCCCCAGCATTTT
-	TRBV5-8	-	TRBJ1-1	CASIETPNTEAFF	TGTGCCAGCATCGAGACTCCGAACACTGAAGCTTTCTTT
TRBD1	TRBV4-3	-	TRBJ1-1	CASSLTGTFGNTEAFF	TGCGCCAGCAGCTTGACAGGGACCTTCGGGAACACTGAAGCTTTCTTT
TRBD1	TRBV27	-	TRBJ2-5	CASSLWGDRGVSETQYF	TGTGCCAGCAGTTTATGGGGGGACAGGGGTGTGAGTGAGACCCAGTACTTC
-	TRBV12-3/TRBV12-4	-	TRBJ2-5	CASSLPGQETQYF	TGTGCCAGCAGCCTGCCCGGACAAGAGACCCAGTACTTC
TRBD2	TRBV3-1/TRBV3-2	-	TRBJ2-3	CASSQEVVASGHTDTQYF	TGTGCCAGCAGCCAAGAGGTTGTGGCTAGCGGCCACACAGATACGCAGTATTTT
-	TRBV19	-	TRBJ2-5	CASSNGQTQYF	TGTGCCAGTAGTAATGGGCAGACCCAGTACTTC
TRBD1	TRBV29-1	few	TRBJ2-1	CSVDRTYNEQFF	TGCAGCGTGGACAGGACGTACAATGAGCAGTTCTTC
TRBD1	TRBV27	once	TRBJ1-1	CASSLNTGGTEAFF	TGTGCCAGCAGTTTAAACACAGGGGGAACTGAAGCTTTCTTT
-	TRBV5-4	-	TRBJ2-5	CASSVGPVGTQYF	TGTGCCAGCAGCGTCGGACCGGTTGGGACCCAGTACTTC
-	TRBV18	few	TRBJ1-1	CASSGGGLGTEAFF	TGTGCCAGCTCTGGGGGGGGCCTAGGCACTGAAGCTTTCTTT
-	TRBV7-2	few	TRBJ1-3	CASSLDGARGNTIYF	TGTGCCAGCAGCTTAGACGGGGCGCGAGGAAACACCATATATTTT
TRBD2	TRBV3-1/TRBV3-2	-	TRBJ2-1	CASSPGLAGAYNEQFF	TGTGCCAGCAGCCCAGGACTAGCGGGGGCTTACAATGAGCAGTTCTTC
TRBD1	TRBV7-6	once	TRBJ1-2	CASSPDGTGRVLYGYTF	TGTGCCAGCAGCCCGGACGGGACAGGGAGGGTATTATATGGCTACACCTTC